The clone carrying this T cell receptor beta chain was seen a few times. Antigen unknown. From germline, CDR1 is LNHDA and CDR2 SQIVND (reference sequence). The V gene end was trimmed by 6 bases and the J gene end by 0 bases; junction bases not matched to a gene: 8. The CDR3 has 16 residues. TCRdb's table, derived via immunoSEQ multiplex PCR, lists solely in-frame clones and lacks some. The sample shows approximately 530,000 clones, 96% of them seen only once. The sample originates from a study of shared clonotypes between healthy human individuals. Study-wide results and limits: A few donors had around 5.2% of their naive CD4 clonotypes in common. Genetic and exposure-history diversity was limited by the few donors.

Healthy adults negative for HIV, lacking recent acute infections or vaccinations, served as donors. Sequencing was done on a sample of naive CD4+ T cells sorted from blood. The sample's subset: CD45RA+ positively selected. The rearrangement joins TRBV19 to TRBJ1-5, with 7 positions matching TRBD1. The sequence was obtained from a woman in her twenties or thirties in good health. CDR3 nucleotide sequence: TGTGCCAGTAGCCAACAGGGGAGTGTTAGCAATCAGCCCCAGCATTTT. It translates to CASSQQGSVSNQPQHF.